Described below is a single TCR beta chain sequence and its context. There are 16 residues in the CDR3. The V gene's germline CDR1 is SGHRS and CDR2 YFSETQ. J gave up 2 bases and V 0 bases, and 5 bases lay outside the gene matches. The record originates from a study of blood T cell repertoires in COVID-19. TCRdb's table, derived via immunoSEQ multiplex PCR, lists solely in-frame clones and lacks some. The sample lists some 160,000 clones; more than 75% were seen once. V gene TRBV5-1 combines with J gene TRBJ2-3, with 8 bases lining up with TRBD2. This TCR derives from a man in his sixties with acute or convalescent COVID-19. The specimen was peripheral blood. CDR3 bases: TGCGCCAGCAGCTTGGGGCTAGCGGGTACCACAGATACGCAGTATTTT. This sequence encodes CASSLGLAGTTDTQYF.